One sample yielded the 26 T cell receptor beta chains listed below, sequenced in a study of cytomegalovirus exposure and HLA in healthy donors. 60 Vbeta and 13 Jbeta primers were used in PCR. TCRdb's copy holds only in-frame clones and misses some; the assay was immunoSEQ multiplex PCR. The table lists roughly 120,000 clones, 60% to 85% of them singletons, with roughly 3% in the top ten. The sequenced sample was PBMCs. All receptors come from a woman between 40 and 50 years old in good health and CMV-seropositive.

The rearrangement joins TRBV5-1 to TRBJ2-1; 7 positions agree with TRBD1. Germline lookup yields CDR1 SGHRS and CDR2 YFSETQ. The J segment lost 3 bases and the V segment lost 5 bases, leaving 2 bases of the junction unmatched. This CDR3 is built from 13 residues. The CDR3 DNA sequence: TGCGCCAGCAGTGGGGACAGCTACAATGAGCAGTTCTTC. This sequence encodes CASSGDSYNEQFF.

The chain has TRBV7-5 and TRBJ1-2. TRBV7-5 is a pseudogene locus. There are 11 residues in the CDR3. CDR3 sequence: CARSPPGGYTF. DNA of the CDR3: TGTGCCAGAAGCCCTCCCGGTGGCTACACCTTC.

This clone was seen a single time. The genes are TRBV7-3 and TRBJ2-1, with 8 bases fitting TRBD2. V lost 3 bases to trimming and J lost 1 base; unmatched junction nucleotides: 5. Per germline, CDR1 SGHTA and CDR2 FQGTGA. CDR3 length equals 16 residues. CDR3 sequence: CASSFGAGESYNEQFF. CDR3 coding DNA: TGTGCCAGCAGCTTTGGAGCGGGAGAATCCTACAATGAGCAGTTCTTC.

This clone was picked up a small number of times. The chain links TRBV29-1 to TRBJ2-1, with 7 positions matching TRBD2. Trimming took 4 bases from V and 0 from J; bases not matched to a gene: 3. This CDR3 spans 14 amino acids. Germline V gives CDR1 SQVTM, CDR2 ANQGSEA. CDR3 coding DNA: TGCAGCGTTGTGGGCGGGAGCTCCTACAATGAGCAGTTCTTC. This translates into CSVVGGSSYNEQFF.

V and J are TRBV7-7 and TRBJ1-5; D gene unclear. CDR3 length: 15 residues. Germline CDR1 reads SSHAT; CDR2 reads FNYEAQ (reference sequence). Trimming cost V 5 bases and J 0 bases, with 11 bases left between them. The CDR3 DNA is TGTGCCAGCAGCCCATTGGCCTGTAGCAATCAGCCCCAGCATTTT. Translation: CASSPLACSNQPQHF.

This chain connects TRBV27 to TRBJ2-7, with a tentative D call TRBD1 (6 bases). The CDR3 loop spans 13 amino acids. The V end lost 4 bases, the J end lost 2 bases, and 9 bases lay between the germline ends. From germline, CDR1 is MNHEY and CDR2 SMNVEV (reference sequence). CDR3 nucleotides: TGTGCCAGCAGTTCCGGACAGACCTACGAGCAGTACTTC. Encoded protein: CASSSGQTYEQYF.

The chain couples TRBV5-1 to TRBJ2-7; 15 bases agree with TRBD2. Trimming removed 2 bases from V and 5 bases from J; junction bases left unmatched: 5. There are 16 residues in the CDR3. The germline V gene has CDR1 SGHRS and CDR2 YFSETQ. Here the CDR3 DNA reads TGCGCCAGCAGCTTAGGACTAGCGGGAGGGCCACACGAGCAGTACTTC. As protein: CASSLGLAGGPHEQYF.

This clone was detected only a few times. The V and J genes are TRBV5-1 and TRBJ1-1; tentative D call: TRBD1 (5 bases). V lost 5 bases and J lost 5, with 13 bases in between. The CDR3 contains 13 residues. The germline V gene encodes CDR1 SGHRS and CDR2 YFSETQ. The CDR3 spells CASSIGGETEAFF. The CDR3 DNA sequence: TGCGCCAGCAGTATTGGAGGGGAGACTGAAGCTTTCTTT. The complete variable domain, with remaining parts taken from reference TRBV5-1 and TRBJ1-1, reads KAGVTQTPRYLIKTRGQQVTLSCSPISGHRSVSWYQQTPGQGLQFLFEYFSETQRNKGNFPGRFSGRQFSNSRSEMNVSTLELGDSALYLCASSIGGETEAFFGQGTRLTVV.

This sequence joins TRBV9 and TRBJ2-7, with 8 bases matching TRBD1. The CDR3 is 15 amino acids. The V gene end was trimmed by 2 bases and the J gene end by 0 bases; junction bases not matched to a gene: 4. Looked up from germline, CDR1 is SGDLS and CDR2 is YYNGEE. The CDR3 protein is CASSVTGGSSYEQYF. DNA of the CDR3: TGTGCCAGCAGCGTTACAGGGGGTAGCTCCTACGAGCAGTACTTC.

The chain recombines TRBV30 with TRBJ2-2; weak D call: TRBD1 (6 bases). The germline V and J ends were trimmed by 2 bases and 6 bases, with 10 bases remaining between them. Germline-derived CDR1 and CDR2 are GTSNPN and SVGIG (reference sequence). The CDR3 is 13 amino acids. For the CDR3, the DNA is TGTGCCTGGAGTTTTGAGGGGGCCGGGGAGCTGTTTTTT. Its protein is CAWSFEGAGELFF.

This clone was counted a single time. The chain joins TRBV27 to TRBJ2-7; TRBD2 agrees at 11 bases. V lost 7 bases to trimming and J lost 4 bases; unmatched junction nucleotides: 9. The CDR3 spans 15 residues. Germline CDR1 and CDR2: MNHEY and SMNVEV (reference sequence). CDR3 in amino acids: CASIRSRLAGYEQYF. In DNA, the CDR3 is TGTGCCAGCATACGTTCTAGACTAGCGGGGTACGAGCAGTACTTC.

J is TRBJ2-1 and V is TRBV7-2, with D hard to call. Germline CDR1 reads SGHTA; CDR2 reads FQGNSA. With 3 bases removed from V and 3 bases from J, the gap between germline ends came to 6 bases. This CDR3 is 13 amino acids long. CDR3 DNA sequence: TGTGCCAGCAGCTTGAGTTTCTACAATGAGCAGTTCTTC. Protein: CASSLSFYNEQFF.

The table lists this clone with a few counts. This rearrangement joins TRBV6-4 to TRBJ2-3; D is possibly TRBD1 (6 bases). V shed 6 bases and J shed 2 bases, with 15 bases lying between them. Germline lookup yields CDR1 MRHNA and CDR2 SNTAGT. The length of the CDR3 is 15 residues. The CDR3 nucleotides read TGTGCCAGCAGCCCCGGGACAAGTCACACAGATACGCAGTATTTT. This encodes CASSPGTSHTDTQYF.

The V call is TRBV30, the J call TRBJ1-3, with D unresolved. Between the trimmed V and J ends, which lost 3 bases and 4 bases, there was a span of 13 bases. This CDR3 is 14 amino acids long. CDR1 is GTSNPN, CDR2 SVGIG, per germline (reference sequence). CDR3 DNA sequence: TGTGCCTGGAGCCGGGGTCGAGGAGGAAACACCATATATTTT. Amino acid sequence: CAWSRGRGGNTIYF.

The chain carries TRBV9 and TRBJ2-7; D is unclear. This CDR3 comprises 14 residues. CDR1 is SGDLS, CDR2 YYNGEE, per germline. V lost 0 bases and J lost 2, with 9 bases in between. CDR3: CASSVARQTYEQYF. DNA for the CDR3: TGTGCCAGCAGCGTAGCAAGACAAACCTACGAGCAGTACTTC.

V usage is TRBV9 and J usage is TRBJ1-4, with D hard to call. Per the germline V gene, CDR1 is SGDLS and CDR2 is YYNGEE. Trimming stripped 0 bases from V and 6 bases from J, with 9 bases between. This CDR3 spans 14 amino acids. CDR3 nucleotide sequence: TGTGCCAGCAGCGTAGCGCGCTTAGATGAAAAACTGTTTTTT. Its translation is CASSVARLDEKLFF.

The sample holds one count of this clone. The chain recombines TRBV10-3 with TRBJ2-5, with 7 bases matching TRBD1. This CDR3 region has 17 residues. Trimming removed 5 bases from V and 5 bases from J; junction bases left unmatched: 17. The germline V gene has CDR1 ENHRY and CDR2 SYGVKD. The CDR3 nucleotides read TGTGCCATCAGTTCCCCCCCCGGGCAGGGGGAACGGGAGACCCAGTACTTC. Its protein is CAISSPPGQGERETQYF.

This clone was detected a few times. The rearrangement uses TRBV27 and TRBJ2-7; 8 bases match TRBD1. CDR1 is MNHEY and CDR2 is SMNVEV in the germline V gene (reference sequence). CDR3 length equals 14 residues. V gave up 5 bases and J gave up 5 bases; unmatched junction bases: 8. In DNA form, the CDR3 reads TGTGCCAGCAGTCTCCTGGACAGGGATAACGAGCAGTACTTC. Its translation is CASSLLDRDNEQYF.

V gene TRBV6-5 combines with J gene TRBJ1-1; tentative D call: TRBD1 (5 bases). Germline CDR1 is MNHEY and CDR2 is SVGAGI. The CDR3 extends over 15 amino acids. V was clipped by 5 bases and J by 0 bases, with 13 bases between them. DNA of the CDR3: TGTGCCAGCAGTCCCCCGCGGGGGATGAACACTGAAGCTTTCTTT. It codes for CASSPPRGMNTEAFF.

The genes are TRBV27 and TRBJ2-5; 8 nucleotides align to TRBD2. Germline V lookup: CDR1 MNHEY, CDR2 SMNVEV (reference sequence). With 6 bases clipped from V and 7 bases from J, the junction kept 7 bases outside the gene matches. The CDR3 extends over 13 amino acids. CDR3 bases: TGTGCCAGCAGCTCGGGACTAGTGGGGACCCAGTACTTC. Its translation is CASSSGLVGTQYF.

The chain joins TRBV6-1 to TRBJ1-3, with a possible D match to TRBD1 (5 bases). With 3 bases removed from V and 0 bases from J, the gap between germline ends came to 12 bases. Germline assignment: CDR1 MNHNS and CDR2 SASEGT. This CDR3 spans 16 amino acids. CDR3 region: CASSDAGSSSGNTIYF. CDR3 in DNA: TGTGCCAGCAGTGATGCAGGGTCGAGCTCTGGAAACACCATATATTTT.

This clone was found a few times. The rearrangement joins TRBV30 to TRBJ2-5; possibly TRBD2 for D (5 bases). The CDR3 contains 11 residues. From germline, CDR1 is GTSNPN and CDR2 SVGIG (reference sequence). Trimming stripped 8 bases from V and 7 bases from J, with 14 bases between. In nucleotides, the CDR3 is TGTGCCAATAGCGCAAAGGGGACCCAGTACTTC. Residues: CANSAKGTQYF.

The chain joins TRBV7-6 to TRBJ1-2, with 7 nucleotides matching TRBD1. The CDR3 is 13 amino acids. Per the germline V gene, CDR1 is SGHVS and CDR2 is FNYEAQ. After removal of 1 base from V and 4 bases from J, the junction contained 0 bases not matched to a gene. The CDR3 loop is CASSLGQGYGYTF. CDR3 coding DNA: TGTGCCAGCAGCTTAGGACAGGGCTATGGCTACACCTTC.

The V and J genes are TRBV30 and TRBJ2-1; 13 bases agree with TRBD2. CDR1 and CDR2 (germline): GTSNPN, SVGIG (reference sequence). The ends lost 7 bases at V and 3 bases at J; junction bases unmatched: 9. The CDR3 is 16 amino acids. Here the CDR3 reads CASTSGGALVYNEQFF. The CDR3 DNA sequence: TGTGCCTCCACTAGCGGGGGGGCCCTCGTCTACAATGAGCAGTTCTTC.

This clone appeared a few times. The V gene is TRBV15, the J gene TRBJ2-2; D is possibly TRBD1 (6 bases). Looked up from germline, CDR1 is LNHNV and CDR2 is YYDKDF (reference sequence). V was trimmed by 2 bases and J by 0 bases, leaving 22 bases between them. The CDR3 totals 20 residues. The CDR3 is CATSRPRQPDRTSNTGELFF. In DNA, the CDR3 is TGTGCCACCAGCAGACCCCGCCAGCCTGACAGGACCTCGAACACCGGGGAGCTGTTTTTT.

This clone has more than one count but fewer than ten. The chain joins TRBV4-1 to TRBJ1-4; maybe TRBD1 (5 bases). CDR1 is MGHRA, CDR2 YSYEKL, per germline. Trimming shortened V by 1 base and J by 7 bases, and 13 bases separated the two germline ends. The CDR3 consists of 15 residues. The DNA of the CDR3 is TGCGCCAGCAGCCAAGGACAGCAAAATCGTGAAAAACTGTTTTTT. Encoded protein: CASSQGQQNREKLFF.